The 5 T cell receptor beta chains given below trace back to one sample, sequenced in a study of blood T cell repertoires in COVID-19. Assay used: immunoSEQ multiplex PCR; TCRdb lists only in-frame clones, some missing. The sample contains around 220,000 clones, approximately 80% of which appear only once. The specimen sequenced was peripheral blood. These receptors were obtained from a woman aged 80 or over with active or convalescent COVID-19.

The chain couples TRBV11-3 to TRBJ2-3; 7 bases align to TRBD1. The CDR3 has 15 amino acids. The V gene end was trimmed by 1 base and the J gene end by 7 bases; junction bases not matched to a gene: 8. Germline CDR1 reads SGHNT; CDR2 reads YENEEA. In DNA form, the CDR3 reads TGTGCCAGCAGCTTAGGTCAATGGGGACAGAATACGCAGTATTTT. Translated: CASSLGQWGQNTQYF.

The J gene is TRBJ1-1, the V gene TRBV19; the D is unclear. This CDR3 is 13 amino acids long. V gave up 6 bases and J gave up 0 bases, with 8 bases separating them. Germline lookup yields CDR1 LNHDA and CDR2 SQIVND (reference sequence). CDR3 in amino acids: CASRAGLNTEAFF. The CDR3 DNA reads TGTGCCAGTAGAGCAGGCCTGAACACTGAAGCTTTCTTT.

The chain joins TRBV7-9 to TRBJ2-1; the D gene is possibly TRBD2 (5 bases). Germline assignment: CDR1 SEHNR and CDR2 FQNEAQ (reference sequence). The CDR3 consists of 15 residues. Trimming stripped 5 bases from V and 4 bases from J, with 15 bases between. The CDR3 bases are TGTGCCAGCAGCACCCCCACGAGGGCGTACAATGAGCAGTTCTTC. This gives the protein CASSTPTRAYNEQFF.

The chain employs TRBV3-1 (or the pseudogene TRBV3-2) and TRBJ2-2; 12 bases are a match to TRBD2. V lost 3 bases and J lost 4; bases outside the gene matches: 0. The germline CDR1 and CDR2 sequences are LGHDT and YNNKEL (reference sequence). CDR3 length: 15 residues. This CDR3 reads CASSQGLAGTGELFF. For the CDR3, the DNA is TGTGCCAGCAGCCAGGGACTAGCGGGCACCGGGGAGCTGTTTTTT.

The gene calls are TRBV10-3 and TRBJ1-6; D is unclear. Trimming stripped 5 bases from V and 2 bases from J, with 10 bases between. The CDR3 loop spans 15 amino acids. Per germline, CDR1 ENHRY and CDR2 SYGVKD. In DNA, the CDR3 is TGTGCCATCAGTCCCCAGATACCCTATAATTCACCCCTCCACTTT. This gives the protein CAISPQIPYNSPLHF.